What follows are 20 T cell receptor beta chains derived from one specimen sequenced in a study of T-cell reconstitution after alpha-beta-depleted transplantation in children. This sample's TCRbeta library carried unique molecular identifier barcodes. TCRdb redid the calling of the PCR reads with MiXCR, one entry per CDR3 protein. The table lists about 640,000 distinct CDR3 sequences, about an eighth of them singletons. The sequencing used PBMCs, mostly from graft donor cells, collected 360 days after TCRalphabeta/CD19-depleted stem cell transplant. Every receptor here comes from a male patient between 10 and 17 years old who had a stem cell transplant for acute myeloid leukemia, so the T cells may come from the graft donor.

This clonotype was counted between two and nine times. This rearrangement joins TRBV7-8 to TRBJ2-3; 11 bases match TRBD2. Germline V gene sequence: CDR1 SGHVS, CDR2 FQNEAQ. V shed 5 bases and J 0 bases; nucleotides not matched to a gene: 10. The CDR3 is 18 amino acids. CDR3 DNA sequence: TGTGCCAGCAGCATACCGGGACTAGCGGACCCTAGCACAGATACGCAGTATTTT. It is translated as CASSIPGLADPSTDTQYF.

CDR3 bases: TGCAGTGCTAGAATTGGGGGGACCGGGGAGCTGTTTTTT. Protein sequence: CSARIGGTGELFF. The rearrangement links TRBV20-1 to TRBJ2-2; D might be TRBD2 (6 bases). The CDR3 is 13 residues long. Germline CDR1 and CDR2: DFQATT and SNEGSKA (reference sequence). The V gene lost 2 bases and the J gene lost 5 bases, with 9 bases spanning the gap.

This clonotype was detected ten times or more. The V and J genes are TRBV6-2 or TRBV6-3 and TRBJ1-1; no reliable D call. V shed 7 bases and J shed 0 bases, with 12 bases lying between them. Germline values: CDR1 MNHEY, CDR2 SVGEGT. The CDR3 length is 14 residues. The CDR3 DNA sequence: TGTGCCAGCAACCTTGCCGGGCTGAACACTGAAGCTTTCTTT. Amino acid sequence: CASNLAGLNTEAFF.

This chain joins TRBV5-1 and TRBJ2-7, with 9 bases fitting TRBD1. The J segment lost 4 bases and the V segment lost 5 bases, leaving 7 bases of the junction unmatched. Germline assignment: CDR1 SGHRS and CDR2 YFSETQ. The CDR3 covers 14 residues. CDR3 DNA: TGCGCCAGCAGTTCCGGGACAGGGTGGTACGAGCAGTACTTC. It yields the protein CASSSGTGWYEQYF.

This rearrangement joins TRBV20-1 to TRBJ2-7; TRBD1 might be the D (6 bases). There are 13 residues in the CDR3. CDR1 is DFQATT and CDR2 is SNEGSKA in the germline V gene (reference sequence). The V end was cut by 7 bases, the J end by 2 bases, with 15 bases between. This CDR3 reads CSGPGTHTYEQYF. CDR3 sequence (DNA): TGCAGTGGGCCGGGGACACATACCTACGAGCAGTACTTC.

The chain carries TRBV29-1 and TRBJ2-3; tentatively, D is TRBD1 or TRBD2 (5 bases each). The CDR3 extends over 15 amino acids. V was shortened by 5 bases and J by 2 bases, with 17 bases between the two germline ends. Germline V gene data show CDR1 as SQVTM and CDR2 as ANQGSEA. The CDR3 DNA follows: TGCAGCGTTACACCGGGACGCGCACTCACAGATACGCAGTATTTT. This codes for CSVTPGRALTDTQYF.

The CDR3: CASSLIRGGYGYTF. The CDR3 bases are TGTGCCAGCAGTCTTATTAGGGGTGGATATGGCTACACCTTC. V usage is TRBV12-3 or TRBV12-4 and J usage is TRBJ1-2; tentative D call: TRBD1 (5 bases). The CDR3 has 14 residues. Deletions cut 5 bases from V and 5 bases from J, with 15 bases between.

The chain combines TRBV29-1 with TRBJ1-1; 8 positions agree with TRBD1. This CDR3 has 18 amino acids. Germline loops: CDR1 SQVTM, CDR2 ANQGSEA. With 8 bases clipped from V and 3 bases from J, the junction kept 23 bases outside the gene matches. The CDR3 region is CSCRGWMKGRGRYTEAFF. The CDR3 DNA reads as TGCAGCTGCCGAGGGTGGATGAAAGGCAGGGGGCGATACACTGAAGCTTTCTTT. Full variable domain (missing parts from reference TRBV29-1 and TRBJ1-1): SAVISQKPSRDICQRGTSLTIQCQVDSQVTMMFWYRQQPGQSLTLIATANQGSEATYESGFVIDKFPISRPNLTFSTLTVSNMSPEDSSIYLCSCRGWMKGRGRYTEAFFGQGTRLTVV.

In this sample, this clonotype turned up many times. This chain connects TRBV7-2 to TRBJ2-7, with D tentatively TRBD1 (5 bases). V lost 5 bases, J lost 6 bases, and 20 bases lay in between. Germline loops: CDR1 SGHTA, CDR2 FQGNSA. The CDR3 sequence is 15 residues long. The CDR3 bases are TGTGCCAGCAGCCGACCCACAGGCCCCTTAGGCGAGCAGTACTTC. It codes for CASSRPTGPLGEQYF.

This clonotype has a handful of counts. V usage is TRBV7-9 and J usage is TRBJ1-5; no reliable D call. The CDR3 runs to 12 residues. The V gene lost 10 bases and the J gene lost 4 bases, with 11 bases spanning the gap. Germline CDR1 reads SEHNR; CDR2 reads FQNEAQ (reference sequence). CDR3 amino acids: CAIGGVNQPQHF. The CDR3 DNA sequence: TGTGCCATTGGCGGGGTAAATCAGCCCCAGCATTTT.

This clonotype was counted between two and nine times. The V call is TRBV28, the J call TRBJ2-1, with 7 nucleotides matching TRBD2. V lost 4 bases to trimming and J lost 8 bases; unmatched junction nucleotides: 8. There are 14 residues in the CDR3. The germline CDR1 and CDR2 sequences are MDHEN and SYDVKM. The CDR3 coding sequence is TGTGCCAGCAGTTCGCGGACTAGACCCCATGAGCAGTTCTTC. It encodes CASSSRTRPHEQFF.

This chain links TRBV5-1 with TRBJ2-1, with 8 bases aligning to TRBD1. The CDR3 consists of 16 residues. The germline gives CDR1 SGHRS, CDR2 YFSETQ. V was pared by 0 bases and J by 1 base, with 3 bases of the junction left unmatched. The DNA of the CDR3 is TGCGCCAGCAGCTTGGTACAGGGGGTTTCCTACAATGAGCAGTTCTTC. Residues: CASSLVQGVSYNEQFF.

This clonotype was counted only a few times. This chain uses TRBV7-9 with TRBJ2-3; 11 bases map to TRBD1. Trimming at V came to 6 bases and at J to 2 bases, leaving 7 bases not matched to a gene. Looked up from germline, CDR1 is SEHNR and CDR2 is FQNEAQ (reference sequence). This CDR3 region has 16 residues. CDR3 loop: CASSPDRGRNTDTQYF. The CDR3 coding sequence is TGTGCCAGCAGTCCGGACAGGGGGCGAAACACAGATACGCAGTATTTT.

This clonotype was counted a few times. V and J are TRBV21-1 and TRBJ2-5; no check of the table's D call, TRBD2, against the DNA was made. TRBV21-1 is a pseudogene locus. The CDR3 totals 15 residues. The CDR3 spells CASSKALGRQETQYF. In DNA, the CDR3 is TGTGCCAGCAGCAAAGCGCTTGGGAGGCAAGAGACCCAGTACTTC.

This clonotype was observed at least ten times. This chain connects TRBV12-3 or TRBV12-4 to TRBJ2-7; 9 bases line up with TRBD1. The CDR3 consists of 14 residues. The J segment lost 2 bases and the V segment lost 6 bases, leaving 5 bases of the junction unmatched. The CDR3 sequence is CASSKDRGAYEQYF. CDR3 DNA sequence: TGTGCCAGCAGCAAGGACAGGGGCGCCTACGAGCAGTACTTC.

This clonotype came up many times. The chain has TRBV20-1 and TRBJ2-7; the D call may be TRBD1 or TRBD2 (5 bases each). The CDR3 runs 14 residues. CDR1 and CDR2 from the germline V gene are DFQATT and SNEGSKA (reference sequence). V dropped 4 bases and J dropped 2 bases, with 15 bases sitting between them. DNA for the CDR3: TGCAGTGCTATGGGACCTTACACTACCTACGAGCAGTACTTC. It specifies CSAMGPYTTYEQYF.

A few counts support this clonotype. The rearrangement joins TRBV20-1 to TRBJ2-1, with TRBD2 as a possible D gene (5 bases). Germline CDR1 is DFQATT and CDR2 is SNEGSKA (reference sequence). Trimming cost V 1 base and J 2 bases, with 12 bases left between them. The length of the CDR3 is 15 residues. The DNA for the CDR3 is TGCAGTGCTAGAGGGCAGCGGACCCCCTACAATGAGCAGTTCTTC. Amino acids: CSARGQRTPYNEQFF.

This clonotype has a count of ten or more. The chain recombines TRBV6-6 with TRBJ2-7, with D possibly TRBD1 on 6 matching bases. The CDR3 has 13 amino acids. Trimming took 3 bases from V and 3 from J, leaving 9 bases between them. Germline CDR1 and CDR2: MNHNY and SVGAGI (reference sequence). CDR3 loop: CASSYEGDYEQYF. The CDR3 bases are TGTGCCAGCAGTTATGAGGGGGACTACGAGCAGTACTTC.

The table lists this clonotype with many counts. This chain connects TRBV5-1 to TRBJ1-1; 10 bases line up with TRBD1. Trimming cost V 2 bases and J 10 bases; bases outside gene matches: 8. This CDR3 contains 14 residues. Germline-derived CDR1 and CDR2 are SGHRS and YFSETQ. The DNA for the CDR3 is TGCGCCAGCAGCTTACCGGGACAGGGGTCCGCAGCTTTCTTT. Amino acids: CASSLPGQGSAAFF. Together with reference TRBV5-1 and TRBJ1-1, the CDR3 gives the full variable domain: KAGVTQTPRYLIKTRGQQVTLSCSPISGHRSVSWYQQTPGQGLQFLFEYFSETQRNKGNFPGRFSGRQFSNSRSEMNVSTLELGDSALYLCASSLPGQGSAAFFGQGTRLTVV.

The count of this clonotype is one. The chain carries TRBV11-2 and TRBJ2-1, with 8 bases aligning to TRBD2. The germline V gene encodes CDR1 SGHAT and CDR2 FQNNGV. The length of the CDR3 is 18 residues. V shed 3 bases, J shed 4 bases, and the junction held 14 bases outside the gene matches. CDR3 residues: CASSFTLQREGLYNEQFF. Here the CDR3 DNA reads TGTGCCAGCAGCTTTACCCTACAACGGGAGGGCCTTTACAATGAGCAGTTCTTC.